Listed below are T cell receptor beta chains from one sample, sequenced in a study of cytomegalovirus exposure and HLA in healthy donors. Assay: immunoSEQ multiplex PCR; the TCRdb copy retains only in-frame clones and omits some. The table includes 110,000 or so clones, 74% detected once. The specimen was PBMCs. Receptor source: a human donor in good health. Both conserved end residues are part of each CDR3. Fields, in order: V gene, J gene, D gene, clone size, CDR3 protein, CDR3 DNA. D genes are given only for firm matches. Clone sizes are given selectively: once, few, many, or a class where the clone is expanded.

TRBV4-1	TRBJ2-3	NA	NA	CASSPPRSGVGPGDTQYF	TGCGCCAGCAGCCCCCCCCGAAGCGGTGTGGGCCCGGGGGATACGCAGTATTTT
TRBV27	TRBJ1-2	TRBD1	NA	CASKRADRVYGYTF	TGTGCCAGCAAGCGGGCGGACAGGGTCTATGGCTACACCTTC
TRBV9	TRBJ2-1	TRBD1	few	CASSATTGGYNEQFF	TGTGCCAGCTCCGCGACGACAGGGGGATACAATGAGCAGTTCTTC
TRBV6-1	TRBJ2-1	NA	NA	CASSELGPSSYNEQFF	TGTGCCAGCAGTGAACTAGGCCCCAGCTCCTACAATGAGCAGTTCTTC
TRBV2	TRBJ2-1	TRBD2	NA	CASSEKRGGRNEQFF	TGTGCCAGCAGTGAAAAGCGGGGGGGCCGCAATGAGCAGTTCTTC
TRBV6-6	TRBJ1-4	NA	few	CASSYGEGGGKLFF	TGTGCCAGCAGTTACGGGGAGGGAGGCGGCAAACTGTTTTTT
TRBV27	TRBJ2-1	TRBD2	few	CASSPTSGKGRSKFF	TGTGCCAGCAGTCCAACTAGCGGGAAGGGCCGGAGTAAATTCTTC
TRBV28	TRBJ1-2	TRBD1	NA	CASSPPTGGANYGYTF	TGTGCCAGCAGCCCCCCGACAGGGGGAGCTAACTATGGCTACACCTTC
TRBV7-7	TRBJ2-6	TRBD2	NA	CASSTLAGASGANVLTF	TGTGCTAGCAGCACACTAGCGGGGGCCTCTGGGGCCAACGTCCTGACTTTC
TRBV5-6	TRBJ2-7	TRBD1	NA	CASSTETGAYEQYF	TGTGCCAGCAGCACCGAGACAGGGGCCTACGAGCAGTACTTC
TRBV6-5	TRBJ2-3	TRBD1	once	CASSYFGTGTDTQYF	TGTGCCAGCAGTTACTTCGGGACAGGGACAGATACGCAGTATTTT
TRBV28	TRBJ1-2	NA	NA	CASSPRTRDFNYGYTF	TGTGCCAGCAGCCCTCGGACTCGGGACTTTAACTATGGCTACACCTTC
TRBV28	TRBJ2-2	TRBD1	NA	CASGDRGNTGELFF	TGTGCCAGCGGGGACAGGGGTAACACCGGGGAGCTGTTTTTT
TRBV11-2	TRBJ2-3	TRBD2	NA	CASSLGRLAGDPDTQYF	TGTGCCAGCAGCTTAGGCCGGCTAGCGGGAGACCCAGATACGCAGTATTTT
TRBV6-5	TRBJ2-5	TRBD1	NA	CASRQQGWQTQYF	TGTGCCAGCAGACAACAGGGGTGGCAGACCCAGTACTTC
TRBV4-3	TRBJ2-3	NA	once	CASSHQPNGVTDTQYF	TGCGCCAGCAGCCACCAGCCGAACGGGGTCACAGATACGCAGTATTTT
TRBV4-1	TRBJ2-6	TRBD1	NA	CATGGPPSGANVLTF	TGCGCCACAGGGGGACCCCCATCTGGGGCCAACGTCCTGACTTTC
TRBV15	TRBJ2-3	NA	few	CATSRDPGRTDTQYF	TGTGCCACCAGCAGAGATCCAGGGCGCACAGATACGCAGTATTTT
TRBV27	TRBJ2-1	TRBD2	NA	CASSSSPPAGVGYNEQFF	TGTGCCAGCAGTTCCTCCCCTCCAGCGGGAGTGGGATACAATGAGCAGTTCTTC
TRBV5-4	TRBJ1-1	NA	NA	CASSLDRAEATSRGAFF	TGTGCCAGCAGCTTGGACCGTGCGGAGGCGACCTCACGGGGGGCTTTCTTT
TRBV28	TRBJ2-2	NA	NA	CASSDTGELFF	TGTGCCTCTAGCGACACCGGGGAGCTGTTTTTT
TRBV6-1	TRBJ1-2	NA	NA	CASSAVGYTF	TGTGCCAGCAGTGCCGTGGGCTACACCTTC
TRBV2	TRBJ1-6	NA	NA	CAGRGEESPLHF	TGTGCCGGGCGGGGAGAAGAATCACCCCTCCACTTT
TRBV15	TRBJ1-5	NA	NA	CATSRDLASAPYSNQPQHF	TGTGCCACCAGCAGAGATCTGGCCAGTGCTCCTTATAGCAATCAGCCCCAGCATTTT
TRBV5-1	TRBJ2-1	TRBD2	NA	CASSSLAGGPSNEQFF	TGCGCCAGCAGCTCGCTAGCGGGAGGGCCTTCTAATGAGCAGTTCTTC
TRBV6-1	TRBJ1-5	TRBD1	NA	CDSSGTGIQPQHF	TGTGACAGCAGTGGGACAGGGATTCAGCCCCAGCATTTT
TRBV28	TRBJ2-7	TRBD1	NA	CASSPPGKGASYEQYF	TGTGCCAGCAGTCCCCCCGGGAAGGGGGCCTCATACGAGCAGTACTTC
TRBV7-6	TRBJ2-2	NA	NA	CASSPDRAGTGELFF	TGTGCCAGCAGCCCTGATCGGGCGGGCACCGGGGAGCTGTTTTTT
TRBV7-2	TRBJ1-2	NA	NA	CASSGPTGNYGYTF	TGTGCCAGCAGCGGGCCCACCGGAAACTATGGCTACACCTTC
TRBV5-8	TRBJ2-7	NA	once	CASSFGGLSREQYF	TGTGCCAGCAGCTTTGGCGGGTTATCCCGCGAGCAGTACTTC
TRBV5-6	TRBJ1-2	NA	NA	CASSLERSNYGYTF	TGTGCCAGCAGCTTGGAACGGTCCAACTATGGCTACACCTTC
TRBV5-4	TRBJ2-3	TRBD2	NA	CASSGLAGFDTQYF	TGTGCCAGCAGCGGACTAGCGGGCTTTGATACGCAGTATTTT
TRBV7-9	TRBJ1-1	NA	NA	CASSSSRSLPQAEAFF	TGTGCCAGCAGCTCCTCTAGATCCCTTCCCCAAGCTGAAGCTTTCTTT
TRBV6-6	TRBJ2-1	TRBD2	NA	CASNSGSSYNEQFF	TGTGCCAGCAATAGCGGGAGCTCCTACAATGAGCAGTTCTTC
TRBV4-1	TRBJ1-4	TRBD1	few	CASSRQGIEGKLFF	TGCGCCAGCAGCCGACAGGGGATTGAGGGAAAACTGTTTTTT
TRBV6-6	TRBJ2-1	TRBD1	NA	CASSFRDSLDNEQFF	TGTGCCAGCAGTTTCCGGGACAGCCTAGACAATGAGCAGTTCTTC
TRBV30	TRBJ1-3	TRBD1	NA	CAWSFRGQGSSGNTIYF	TGTGCCTGGAGTTTCCGGGGACAGGGAAGCTCTGGAAACACCATATATTTT
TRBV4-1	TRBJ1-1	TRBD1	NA	CASSSGQLNTEAFF	TGCGCCAGCAGCTCGGGACAGCTGAACACTGAAGCTTTCTTT
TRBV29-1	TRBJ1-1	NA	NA	CSGWKGVSEAFF	TGCAGCGGCTGGAAGGGGGTCTCGGAAGCTTTCTTT
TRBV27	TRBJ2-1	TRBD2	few	CASSLRAGGAGYEQFF	TGTGCCAGCAGTTTACGAGCGGGGGGGGCCGGGTATGAGCAGTTCTTC
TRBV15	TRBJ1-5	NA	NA	CATSRDPRDSSNQPQHF	TGTGCCACCAGCAGAGACCCGCGAGACAGCAGCAATCAGCCCCAGCATTTT
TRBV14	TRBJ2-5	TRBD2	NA	CASSPRDYQETQYF	TGTGCCAGCAGCCCCCGGGACTATCAAGAGACCCAGTACTTC
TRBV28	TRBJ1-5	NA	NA	CASRPRMGGNQPQHF	TGTGCCAGCAGGCCCCGCATGGGAGGCAATCAGCCCCAGCATTTT
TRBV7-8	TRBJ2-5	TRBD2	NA	CASSSLGLAGGETQYF	TGTGCCAGCAGCTCCTTGGGACTAGCGGGGGGAGAGACCCAGTACTTC
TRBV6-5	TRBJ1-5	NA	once	CASSYQSGSQPQHF	TGTGCCAGCAGTTACCAATCGGGTAGTCAGCCCCAGCATTTT
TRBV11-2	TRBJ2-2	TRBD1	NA	CASSLFGTGTGELFF	TGTGCCAGCAGCTTATTCGGGACAGGGACCGGGGAGCTGTTTTTT
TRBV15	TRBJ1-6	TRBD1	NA	CATSAKQGWDSPLHF	TGTGCCACCAGCGCGAAACAGGGGTGGGATTCACCCCTCCACTTT
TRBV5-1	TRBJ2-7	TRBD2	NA	CASSHADGSGRGEQYF	TGCGCCAGCAGTCATGCGGACGGCTCCGGGAGGGGGGAGCAGTACTTC
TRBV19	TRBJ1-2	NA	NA	CASTRQTGGYTF	TGTGCCAGTACCCGACAGACCGGGGGCTACACCTTC
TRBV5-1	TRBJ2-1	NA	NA	CASSFGPSNNEQFF	TGCGCCAGCAGCTTTGGTCCTAGTAACAATGAGCAGTTCTTC
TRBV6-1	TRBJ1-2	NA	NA	CASSASQGSNYGYTF	TGTGCCAGCAGTGCCTCTCAGGGCTCTAACTATGGCTACACCTTC
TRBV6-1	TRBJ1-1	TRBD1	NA	CASSENRGGGAFF	TGTGCCAGCAGTGAAAACAGGGGTGGAGGAGCTTTCTTT
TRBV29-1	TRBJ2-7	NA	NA	CSVAGGWQDGQYF	TGCAGCGTTGCTGGAGGATGGCAGGACGGTCAGTACTTC